This TCR beta chain was observed in a study of spatial heterogeneity in lung cancer. Time point in this sample: sample taken at primary tumor resection. From tumor, nontumor lung or frozen PBMC, whole RNA was taken unsorted for sequencing. This clonotype is deemed medium-sized. Its antigen is unidentified. TCRdb reprocessed the 5' RACE reads via MiXCR and lists one record per CDR3 protein. The sample contains around 19,000 distinct CDR3 sequences, 20% to 25% of which appear only once. The study, taken as a whole, reports: Ubiquitous, expanded tumor-derived TCRs were more frequently observed in blood at resection than at follow-up.

This TCR was recovered from a female donor with early-stage non-small cell lung cancer. The source was PBMCs, collected at surgery.

CDR3 DNA: TGCGCCAGCAGCTTTCTCCCAGGGACGAACACCGGGGAGCTGTTTTTT. Translating gives CASSFLPGTNTGELFF. This rearrangement joins TRBV5-1 to TRBJ2-2; tentative D call: TRBD1 (5 bases). The CDR3 runs to 16 residues. Trimming left V 2 bases short and J 0 bases short, with 11 bases between. Germline CDR1 and CDR2: SGHRS and YFSETQ.